The source of this T cell receptor beta chain is a study of preoperative IRX-2 immunotherapy in early breast cancer (dated by TCRdb to the late 2010s). Libraries came from the immunoSEQ multiplex PCR assay. What TCRdb holds here is the immuneACCESS table cut down to in-frame rearrangements. Part of the clones is not present; checked against another copy, under half of the missing clones reflect an unresolved V gene, and the others are unexplained. The sample table shows around 25,000 clones, and 85% to 90% are seen once. In total, the top ten clones hold around 28% of the sample. The sample's treatment or condition, from its label and the paper: preoperative locoregional IRX-2 cytokine immunotherapy. The samples were obtained from a phase Ib study that tested preoperative, locoregional IRX-2 cytokine immunotherapy designed to prime immune responses. Before surgery, IRX-2 was given to the donors, who were patients with early-stage breast cancer.

Trimming takes 6 bases off V and 1 base off J; junction bases not matched to a gene: 2. Taken from cysteine to phenylalanine, the CDR3 has 13 residues. Only the CDR3 DNA is retained, 39 bases long and in frame from the first base. The germline V gene provides CDR1 MNHEY and CDR2 SVGAGI. Comments on this clone: Its antigen is currently not known. No much larger clonotype is one base removed from it; base qualities were not supplied.

The V and J genes are TRBV6-5 and TRBJ2-5, with 7 central nucleotides matching TRBD2. The receptor was isolated from a human donor with breast cancer. This specimen was tumor tissue, taken after IRX-2 immunotherapy. The DNA reads TGTGCCAGCAGGACGGGGGGCCAAGAGACCCAGTACTTC. It specifies CASRTGGQETQYF.